The 16 T cell receptor beta chains presented below share a single source sample, sequenced in a study of blood T cell repertoires in COVID-19. Assay: immunoSEQ multiplex PCR; the TCRdb copy retains only in-frame clones and omits some. The sample has approximately 260,000 clones, over 80% seen once; the top ten hold about 4.9%. The sequenced sample consisted of peripheral blood. The receptors originated from a man aged 60-69 years who had recovered from COVID-19.

This sequence joins TRBV24-1 and TRBJ1-1; D ambiguous. With 7 bases removed from V and 1 base from J, the gap between germline ends came to 18 bases. There are 16 residues in the CDR3. The germline V gene encodes CDR1 KGHDR and CDR2 SFDVKD. The CDR3 DNA sequence: TGTGCCACCAGATACCCAAAGGGAGTAAAGAACACTGAAGCTTTCTTT. Protein sequence: CATRYPKGVKNTEAFF.

This clone turned up a few times. The chain has TRBV7-9 and TRBJ1-2; 8 bases are a match to TRBD1. CDR1 and CDR2 from the germline V gene are SEHNR and FQNEAQ (reference sequence). The trim removed 5 bases at V and 7 bases at J, leaving 12 bases unmatched. CDR3 size: 15 residues. CDR3 region: CASSARDRRVGGYTF. In nucleotides, the CDR3 is TGTGCCAGCAGCGCCCGGGACAGGCGTGTGGGTGGCTACACCTTC.

The rearrangement joins TRBV20-1 to TRBJ2-5; D perhaps matches TRBD2 (6 bases). The germline CDR1 and CDR2 sequences are DFQATT and SNEGSKA (reference sequence). The CDR3 is made up of 13 amino acids. V was clipped by 3 bases and J by 2 bases, with 10 bases between them. The CDR3 here is CSASVAVQETQYF. The CDR3 DNA reads as TGCAGTGCTAGTGTAGCGGTGCAAGAGACCCAGTACTTC.

The chain has TRBV2 and TRBJ1-5; 9 nucleotides match TRBD1. The germline gives CDR1 SNHLY, CDR2 FYNNEI. V gave up 6 bases and J gave up 2 bases; unmatched junction bases: 8. There are 16 residues in the CDR3. The CDR3 sequence: CASRAHRGPGNQPQHF. The DNA of the CDR3 is TGTGCCAGCAGAGCCCACAGGGGGCCAGGCAATCAGCCCCAGCATTTT.

The chain carries TRBV10-3 and TRBJ2-6; 13 positions match TRBD2. CDR1 and CDR2 from the germline V gene are ENHRY and SYGVKD. The CDR3 runs to 18 residues. J was trimmed by 2 bases and V by 0 bases; bases with no gene match: 1. DNA for the CDR3: TGTGCCATCAGTGAGTCGGGACTAGCGGGAACTGGGGCCAACGTCCTGACTTTC. Translated: CAISESGLAGTGANVLTF.

The chain recombines TRBV6-4 with TRBJ2-3; 7 positions agree with TRBD2. Trimming removed 3 bases from V and 8 bases from J; junction bases left unmatched: 8. Germline V CDR1 and CDR2: MRHNA, SNTAGT. CDR3 length equals 14 residues. CDR3 region: CASSEGGDSGTQYF. As DNA, the CDR3 is TGTGCCAGCAGTGAGGGGGGGGACTCGGGTACGCAGTATTTT.

This chain connects TRBV5-3 to TRBJ2-5; 7 nucleotides align to TRBD1. TRBV5-3 is marked as an open reading frame, function uncertain. V was clipped by 4 bases and J by 5 bases; unmatched bases: 8. There are 14 residues in the CDR3. The DNA for the CDR3 is TGTGCCAGAAGCCCGACAGGGTTGTTTGAGACCCAGTACTTC. Protein product: CARSPTGLFETQYF.

V usage is TRBV7-9 and J usage is TRBJ1-1; 8 bases map to TRBD1. The junction had 6 bases not matched to a gene; V was cut back by 5 bases and J by 7 bases. Germline V CDR1 and CDR2: SEHNR, FQNEAQ (reference sequence). The length of the CDR3 is 13 residues. CDR3 DNA sequence: TGTGCCAGCAGCCCTGGACAGGGCCTTGAAGCTTTCTTT. Translating gives CASSPGQGLEAFF.

V usage is TRBV28 and J usage is TRBJ1-5, with TRBD1 identical over 8 bases. V lost 2 bases and J lost 7; bases outside the gene matches: 7. This CDR3 comprises 15 residues. Germline V gene lookup returns CDR1 MDHEN and CDR2 SYDVKM. CDR3 nucleotide sequence: TGTGCCAGCAGTTTAGGACAGGGAGGGTGGCAGCCCCAGCATTTT. This gives the protein CASSLGQGGWQPQHF. Full variable domain (rest looked up from reference TRBV28 and TRBJ1-5): DVKVTQSSRYLVKRTGEKVFLECVQDMDHENMFWYRQDPGLGLRLIYFSYDVKMKEKGDIPEGYSVSREKKERFSLILESASTNQTSMYLCASSLGQGGWQPQHFGDGTRLSIL.

This chain uses TRBV7-6 with TRBJ1-1; 9 nucleotides agree with TRBD1. V shed 1 base and J 3 bases; nucleotides not matched to a gene: 12. The germline V gene encodes CDR1 SGHVS and CDR2 FNYEAQ. The CDR3 spans 18 residues. The CDR3 DNA reads as TGTGCCAGCAGCTTAGTCCCCCAGACAGGGGGAACGGACACTGAAGCTTTCTTT. This gives the protein CASSLVPQTGGTDTEAFF.

The CDR3 nucleotides are TGCAGCGTTGCCGGAAAAATGCGGGAGACCCAGTACTTC. Translating it yields CSVAGKMRETQYF. The chain uses TRBV29-1 and TRBJ2-5; no clear D. V was pared by 4 bases and J by 5 bases, with 14 bases between. The germline CDR1 and CDR2 sequences are SQVTM and ANQGSEA. The CDR3 runs to 13 residues.

The chain employs TRBV30 and TRBJ1-3; 7 bases are shared with TRBD1. Per germline, CDR1 GTSNPN and CDR2 SVGIG (reference sequence). The trim removed 3 bases at V and 0 bases at J, leaving 5 bases unmatched. This CDR3 comprises 15 residues. The CDR3 loop reads CAWSGQVLSGNTIYF. In DNA form, the CDR3 reads TGTGCCTGGAGCGGACAGGTACTCTCTGGAAACACCATATATTTT.

The J gene is TRBJ1-1, the V gene TRBV6-5; 7 nucleotides agree with TRBD1. Trimming at V came to 9 bases and at J to 8 bases, leaving 6 bases not matched to a gene. Germline assignment: CDR1 MNHEY and CDR2 SVGAGI. CDR3 length: 11 residues. The CDR3 is CASADREEAFF. The CDR3 DNA reads TGTGCCAGTGCCGACAGGGAAGAAGCTTTCTTT.

This clone was detected once. Other DNA sequences in the same sample also yield this CDR3. The CDR3 coding sequence is TGTGCCAGTAGTATTGGAGGTAACTATGGCTACACCTTC. Its translation: CASSIGGNYGYTF. The chain is built from TRBV19 and TRBJ1-2; D is ambiguous. V was trimmed by 3 bases and J by 1 base, leaving 6 bases between them. The V gene's germline CDR1 is LNHDA and CDR2 SQIVND (reference sequence). This CDR3 spans 13 amino acids.

The chain has TRBV7-2 and TRBJ1-3; D gene ambiguous. V was cut by 5 bases and J by 0 bases, with 14 bases left in between. This CDR3 comprises 16 residues. Germline V gives CDR1 SGHTA, CDR2 FQGNSA. The CDR3 sequence: CASSLELGSSGNTIYF. The CDR3 DNA is TGTGCCAGCAGCCTAGAGTTAGGGAGCTCTGGAAACACCATATATTTT.

The rearrangement joins TRBV5-4 to TRBJ1-2; D perhaps matches TRBD1 (5 bases). The CDR3 has 15 residues. Germline CDR1 SGHNT, CDR2 YYREEE (reference sequence). V was shortened by 3 bases and J by 4 bases, with 16 bases between the two germline ends. CDR3 in DNA: TGTGCCAGCAGCTACCCGGGGGGAGATGGCTATGGCTACACCTTC. Protein sequence: CASSYPGGDGYGYTF.